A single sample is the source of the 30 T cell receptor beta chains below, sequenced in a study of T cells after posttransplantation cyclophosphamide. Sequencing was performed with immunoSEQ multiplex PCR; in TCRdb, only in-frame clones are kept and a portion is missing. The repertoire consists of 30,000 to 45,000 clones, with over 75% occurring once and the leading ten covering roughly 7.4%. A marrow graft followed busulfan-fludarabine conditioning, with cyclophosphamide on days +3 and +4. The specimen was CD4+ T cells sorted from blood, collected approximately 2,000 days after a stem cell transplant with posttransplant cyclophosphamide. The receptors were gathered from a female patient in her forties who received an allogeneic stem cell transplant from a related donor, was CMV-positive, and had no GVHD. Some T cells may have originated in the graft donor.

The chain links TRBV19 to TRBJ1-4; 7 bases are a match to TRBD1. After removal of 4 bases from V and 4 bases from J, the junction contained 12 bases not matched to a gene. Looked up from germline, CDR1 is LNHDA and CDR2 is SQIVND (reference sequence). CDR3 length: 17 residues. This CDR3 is CASSTDRRQDFNEKLFF. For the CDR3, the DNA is TGTGCCAGTAGTACGGACAGGCGACAAGACTTTAATGAAAAACTGTTTTTT.

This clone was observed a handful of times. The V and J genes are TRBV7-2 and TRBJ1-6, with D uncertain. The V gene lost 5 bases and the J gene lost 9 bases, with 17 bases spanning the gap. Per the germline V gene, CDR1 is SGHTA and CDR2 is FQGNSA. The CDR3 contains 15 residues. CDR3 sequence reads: CASSPWEGGGSPLHF. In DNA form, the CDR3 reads TGTGCCAGCAGCCCGTGGGAGGGTGGAGGTTCACCCCTCCACTTT.

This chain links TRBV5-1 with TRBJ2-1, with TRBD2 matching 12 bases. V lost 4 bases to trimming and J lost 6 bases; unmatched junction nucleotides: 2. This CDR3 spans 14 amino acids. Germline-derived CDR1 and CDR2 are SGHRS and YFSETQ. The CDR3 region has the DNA TGCGCCAGCAGCCCGACTAGCGGGGGCAATGAGCAGTTCTTC. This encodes CASSPTSGGNEQFF.

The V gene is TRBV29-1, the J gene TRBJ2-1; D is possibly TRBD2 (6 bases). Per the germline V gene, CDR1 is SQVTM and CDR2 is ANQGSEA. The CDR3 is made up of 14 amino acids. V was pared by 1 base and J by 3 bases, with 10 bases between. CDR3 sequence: CSVEGRLVYNEQFF. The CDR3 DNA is TGCAGCGTTGAAGGGAGACTAGTCTACAATGAGCAGTTCTTC.

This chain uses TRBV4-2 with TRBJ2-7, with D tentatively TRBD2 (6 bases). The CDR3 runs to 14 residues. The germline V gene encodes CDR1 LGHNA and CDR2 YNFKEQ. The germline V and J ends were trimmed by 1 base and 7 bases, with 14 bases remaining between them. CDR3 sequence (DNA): TGTGCCAGCAGCCAAGGGTCCGGCGGGGAGGAGCAGTACTTC. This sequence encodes CASSQGSGGEEQYF.

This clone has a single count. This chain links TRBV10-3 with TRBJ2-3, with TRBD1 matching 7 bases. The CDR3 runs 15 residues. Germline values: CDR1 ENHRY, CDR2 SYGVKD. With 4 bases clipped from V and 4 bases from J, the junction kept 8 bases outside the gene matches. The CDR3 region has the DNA TGTGCCATCAGTGGCAAACGACAGGGCCCAGATACGCAGTATTTT. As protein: CAISGKRQGPDTQYF.

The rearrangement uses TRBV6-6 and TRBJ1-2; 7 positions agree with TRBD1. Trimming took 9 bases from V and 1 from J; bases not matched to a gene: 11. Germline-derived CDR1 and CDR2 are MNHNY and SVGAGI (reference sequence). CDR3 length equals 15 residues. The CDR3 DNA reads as TGTGCCAGTGAGACAGGGACAGCAATTAACTATGGCTACACCTTC. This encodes CASETGTAINYGYTF.

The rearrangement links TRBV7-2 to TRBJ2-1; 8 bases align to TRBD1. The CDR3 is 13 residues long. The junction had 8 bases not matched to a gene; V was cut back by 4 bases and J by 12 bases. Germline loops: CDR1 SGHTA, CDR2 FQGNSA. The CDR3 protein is CASSSTGVKGQFF. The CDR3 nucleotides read TGTGCCAGCAGCTCGACAGGGGTTAAAGGGCAGTTCTTC. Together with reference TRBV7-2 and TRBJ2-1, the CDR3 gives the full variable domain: GAGVSQSPSNKVTEKGKDVELRCDPISGHTALYWYRQSLGQGLEFLIYFQGNSAPDKSGLPSDRFSAERTGGSVSTLTIQRTQQEDSAVYLCASSSTGVKGQFFGPGTRLTVL.

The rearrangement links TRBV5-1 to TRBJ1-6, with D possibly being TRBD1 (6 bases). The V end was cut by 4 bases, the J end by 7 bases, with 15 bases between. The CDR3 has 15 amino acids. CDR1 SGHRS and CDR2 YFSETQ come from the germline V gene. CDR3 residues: CASSPRQDRNSPLHF. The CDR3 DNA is TGCGCCAGCAGCCCGCGACAGGATCGAAATTCACCCCTCCACTTT.

CDR3 nucleotide sequence: TGTGCCAGTAGTTTGTTAGCGGGGCGAACTAGCACAGATACGCAGTATTTT. It translates to CASSLLAGRTSTDTQYF. The J gene is TRBJ2-3, the V gene TRBV19, with 8 positions matching TRBD2. Trimming removed 5 bases from V and 0 bases from J; junction bases left unmatched: 10. Germline-derived CDR1 and CDR2 are LNHDA and SQIVND (reference sequence). This CDR3 has 17 amino acids. The variable domain in full, completed from reference TRBV19 and TRBJ2-3, reads DGGITQSPKYLFRKEGQNVTLSCEQNLNHDAMYWYRQDPGQGLRLIYYSQIVNDFQKGDIAEGYSVSREKKESFPLTVTSAQKNPTAFYLCASSLLAGRTSTDTQYFGPGTRLTVL.

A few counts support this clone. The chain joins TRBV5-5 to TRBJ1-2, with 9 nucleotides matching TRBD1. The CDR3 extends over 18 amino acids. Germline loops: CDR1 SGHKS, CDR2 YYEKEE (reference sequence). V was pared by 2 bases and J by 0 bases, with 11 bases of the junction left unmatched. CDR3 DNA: TGTGCCAGCAGCTTCTCGATGACAGGGGGGAGTGCTAACTATGGCTACACCTTC. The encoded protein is CASSFSMTGGSANYGYTF.

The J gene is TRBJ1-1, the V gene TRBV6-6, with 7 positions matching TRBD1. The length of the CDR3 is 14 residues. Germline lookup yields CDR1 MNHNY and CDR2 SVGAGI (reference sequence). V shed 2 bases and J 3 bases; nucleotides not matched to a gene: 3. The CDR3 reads CASSYDRGHTEAFF. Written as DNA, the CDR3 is TGTGCCAGCAGTTACGATAGGGGGCACACTGAAGCTTTCTTT.

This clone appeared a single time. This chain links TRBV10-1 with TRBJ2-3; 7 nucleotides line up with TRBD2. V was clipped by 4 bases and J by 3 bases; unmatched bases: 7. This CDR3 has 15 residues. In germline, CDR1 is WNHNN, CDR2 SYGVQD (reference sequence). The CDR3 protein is CASSVGGGSTDTQYF. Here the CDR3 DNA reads TGCGCCAGCAGTGTGGGCGGGGGTTCAACAGATACGCAGTATTTT.

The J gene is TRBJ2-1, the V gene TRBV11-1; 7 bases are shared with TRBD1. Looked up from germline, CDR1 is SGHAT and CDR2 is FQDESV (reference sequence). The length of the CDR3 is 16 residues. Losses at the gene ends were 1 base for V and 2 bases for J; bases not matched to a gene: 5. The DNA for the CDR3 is TGTGCCAGCAGCTTAGTGACAGGGCTCCCCTACAATGAGCAGTTCTTC. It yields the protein CASSLVTGLPYNEQFF.

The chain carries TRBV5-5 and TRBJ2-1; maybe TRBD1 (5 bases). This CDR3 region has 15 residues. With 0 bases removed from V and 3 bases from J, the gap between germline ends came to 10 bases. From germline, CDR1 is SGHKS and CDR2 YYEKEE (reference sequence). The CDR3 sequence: CASSLGDSSYNEQFF. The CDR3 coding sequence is TGTGCCAGCAGCTTGGGAGACAGCAGCTACAATGAGCAGTTCTTC.

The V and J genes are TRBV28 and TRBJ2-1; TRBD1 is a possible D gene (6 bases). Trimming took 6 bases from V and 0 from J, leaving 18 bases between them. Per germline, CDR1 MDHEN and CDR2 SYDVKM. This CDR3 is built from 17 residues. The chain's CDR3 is CASRSDSSSSSYNEQFF. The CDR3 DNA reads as TGTGCCAGCAGGTCGGACAGTTCGTCAAGCTCCTACAATGAGCAGTTCTTC.

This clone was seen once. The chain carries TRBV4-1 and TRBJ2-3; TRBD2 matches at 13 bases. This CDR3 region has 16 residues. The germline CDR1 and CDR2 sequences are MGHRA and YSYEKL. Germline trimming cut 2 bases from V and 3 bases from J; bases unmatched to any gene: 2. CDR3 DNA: TGCGCCAGCAGCCAAACTAGCGGGGGGGCTACAGATACGCAGTATTTT. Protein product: CASSQTSGGATDTQYF.

The CDR3 sequence: CASSYSSGVGQPQHF. The CDR3 region has the DNA TGTGCCAGCAGTTACTCCTCAGGGGTTGGTCAGCCCCAGCATTTT. The rearrangement uses TRBV6-5 and TRBJ1-5, with a possible D match to TRBD1 (6 bases). CDR3 length equals 15 residues. V was shortened by 0 bases and J by 6 bases, with 12 bases between the two germline ends. Germline values: CDR1 MNHEY, CDR2 SVGAGI.

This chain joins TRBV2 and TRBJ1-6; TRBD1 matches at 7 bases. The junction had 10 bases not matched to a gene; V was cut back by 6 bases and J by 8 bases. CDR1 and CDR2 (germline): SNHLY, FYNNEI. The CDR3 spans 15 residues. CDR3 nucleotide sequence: TGTGCCAGCAGAGTAGCGACAGGGACAGATTCACCCCTCCACTTT. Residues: CASRVATGTDSPLHF.

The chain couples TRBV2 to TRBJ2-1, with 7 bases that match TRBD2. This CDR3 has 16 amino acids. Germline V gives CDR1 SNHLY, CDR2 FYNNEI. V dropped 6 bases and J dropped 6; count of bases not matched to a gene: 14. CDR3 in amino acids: CASSLSVVPGGNEQFF. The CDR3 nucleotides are TGTGCCAGCAGCCTTAGCGTAGTGCCGGGGGGCAATGAGCAGTTCTTC.

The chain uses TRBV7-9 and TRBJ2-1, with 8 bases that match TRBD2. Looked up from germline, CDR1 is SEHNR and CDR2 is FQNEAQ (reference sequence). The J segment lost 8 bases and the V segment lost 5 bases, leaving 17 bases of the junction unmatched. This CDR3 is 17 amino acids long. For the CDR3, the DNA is TGTGCCAGCAGCCCCCCGATCCGGGGGGGCCTCTCTCATGAGCAGTTCTTC. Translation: CASSPPIRGGLSHEQFF.

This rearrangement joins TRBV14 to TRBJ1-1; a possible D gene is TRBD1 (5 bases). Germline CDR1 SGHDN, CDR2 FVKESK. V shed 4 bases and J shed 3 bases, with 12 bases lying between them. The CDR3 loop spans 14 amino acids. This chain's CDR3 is CASSRYRFDTEAFF. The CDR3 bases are TGTGCCAGCAGCCGCTACAGGTTCGACACTGAAGCTTTCTTT.

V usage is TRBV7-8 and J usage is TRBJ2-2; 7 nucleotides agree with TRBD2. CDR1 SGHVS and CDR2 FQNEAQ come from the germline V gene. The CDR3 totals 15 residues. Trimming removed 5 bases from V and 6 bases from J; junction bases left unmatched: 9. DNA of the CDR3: TGTGCCAGCAGCCTTATAGGACTAGTGGCCGGGGAGCTGTTTTTT. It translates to CASSLIGLVAGELFF.

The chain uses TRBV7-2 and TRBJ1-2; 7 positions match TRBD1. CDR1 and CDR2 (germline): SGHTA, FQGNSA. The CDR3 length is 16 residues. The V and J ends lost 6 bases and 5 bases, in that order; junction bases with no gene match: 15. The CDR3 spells CASRLRGPGLEYGYTF. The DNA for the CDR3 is TGTGCCAGCAGGCTTAGGGGGCCGGGATTGGAATATGGCTACACCTTC.

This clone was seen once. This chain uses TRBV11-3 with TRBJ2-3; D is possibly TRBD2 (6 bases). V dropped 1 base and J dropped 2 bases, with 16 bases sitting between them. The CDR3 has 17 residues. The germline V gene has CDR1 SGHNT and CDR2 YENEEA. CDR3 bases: TGTGCCAGCAGCTTAGGGATCGCGGGGCCAGACACAGATACGCAGTATTTT. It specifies CASSLGIAGPDTDTQYF.

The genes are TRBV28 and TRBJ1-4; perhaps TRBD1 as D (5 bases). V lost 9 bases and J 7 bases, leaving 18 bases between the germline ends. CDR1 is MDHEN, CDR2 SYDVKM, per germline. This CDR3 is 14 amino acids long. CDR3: CASSTGGEGEKLFF. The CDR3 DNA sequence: TGTGCCAGTTCGACGGGGGGGGAGGGTGAAAAACTGTTTTTT.

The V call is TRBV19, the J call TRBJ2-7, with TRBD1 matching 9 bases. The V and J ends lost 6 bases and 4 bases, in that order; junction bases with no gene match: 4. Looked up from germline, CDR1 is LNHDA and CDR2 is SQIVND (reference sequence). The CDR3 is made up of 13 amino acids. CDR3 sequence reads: CASSPDRGYEQYF. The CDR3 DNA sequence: TGTGCCAGTAGCCCGGACAGGGGATACGAGCAGTACTTC.

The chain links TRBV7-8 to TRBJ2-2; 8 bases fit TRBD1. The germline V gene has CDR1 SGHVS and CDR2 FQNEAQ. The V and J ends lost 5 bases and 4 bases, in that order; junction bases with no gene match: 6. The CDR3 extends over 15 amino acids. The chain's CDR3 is CASSPQGAVTGELFF. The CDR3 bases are TGTGCCAGCAGCCCTCAGGGGGCGGTCACCGGGGAGCTGTTTTTT.

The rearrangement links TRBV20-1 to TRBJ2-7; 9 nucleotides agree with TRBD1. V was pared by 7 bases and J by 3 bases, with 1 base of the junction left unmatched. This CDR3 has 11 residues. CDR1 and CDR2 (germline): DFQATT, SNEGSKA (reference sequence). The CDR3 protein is CSGTGVYEQYF. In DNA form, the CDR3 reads TGCAGTGGGACAGGGGTCTACGAGCAGTACTTC.

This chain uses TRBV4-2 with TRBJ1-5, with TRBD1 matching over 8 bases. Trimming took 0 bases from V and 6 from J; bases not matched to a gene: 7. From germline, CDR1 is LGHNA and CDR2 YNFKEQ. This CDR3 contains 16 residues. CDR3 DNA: TGTGCCAGCAGCCAAGATCGAGGACAGGGAAGTCAGCCCCAGCATTTT. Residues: CASSQDRGQGSQPQHF.